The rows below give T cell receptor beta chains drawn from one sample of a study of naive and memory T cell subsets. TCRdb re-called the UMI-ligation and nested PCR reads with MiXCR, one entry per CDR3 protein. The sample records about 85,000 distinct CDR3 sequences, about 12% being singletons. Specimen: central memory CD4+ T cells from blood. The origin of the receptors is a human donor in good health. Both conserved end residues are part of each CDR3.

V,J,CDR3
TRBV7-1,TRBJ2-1,CASSSQIQVYNEQFF
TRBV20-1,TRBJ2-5,CSARAGGLDGSSETQYF
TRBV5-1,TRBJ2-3,CASSATSTDTQYF
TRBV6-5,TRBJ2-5,CASSRWGETQYF
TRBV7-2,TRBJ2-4,CASSVDRGAPGVQYF
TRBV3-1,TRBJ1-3,CASSRGRDSNTIYF
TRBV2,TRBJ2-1,CASSERGIAEQFF
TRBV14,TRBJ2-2,CASSQDYAENTGELFF
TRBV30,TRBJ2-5,CAWAKSDNRETQYF
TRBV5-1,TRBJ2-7,CASSSTYEQYF
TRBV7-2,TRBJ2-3,CASSLVLVDTQYF
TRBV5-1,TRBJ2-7,CASSLEVGYEQYF
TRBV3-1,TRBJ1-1,CASSQLWEQATEAFF
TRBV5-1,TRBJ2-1,CASSLEGGAYNEQFF
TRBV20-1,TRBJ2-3,CSAKPGPYTDTQYF
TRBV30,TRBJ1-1,CAWSRSPEAFF
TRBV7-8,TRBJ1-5,CASSLLGGGVQPQHF
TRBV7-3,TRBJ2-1,CASSSIRQEDGRKQFF
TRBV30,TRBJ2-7,CAWRDNLYEQYF
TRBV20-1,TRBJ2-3,CSPKAESTDTQYF
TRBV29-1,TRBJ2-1,CSVLAGNSYNEQFF
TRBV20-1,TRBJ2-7,CSARGQLARVDEQYF
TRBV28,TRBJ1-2,CASNRQGEDYGYTF
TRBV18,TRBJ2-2,CASSPRAAGELFF
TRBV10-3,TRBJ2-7,CAIKSGSSYEQYF
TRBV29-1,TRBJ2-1,CSVEGQGFQRNNEQFF
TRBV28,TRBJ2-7,CATGEGAYEQYF
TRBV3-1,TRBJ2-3,CASSQAMDTQYF
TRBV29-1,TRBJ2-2,CSAPGRHDGELFF
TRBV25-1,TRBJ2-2,CASSLDVGSTGELFF
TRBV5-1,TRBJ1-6,CASSGTADQSPLHF
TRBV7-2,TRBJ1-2,CASSLGIGNYGYTF
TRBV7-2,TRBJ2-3,CASSFLAGQDTQYF
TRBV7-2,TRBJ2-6,CASSLRVTGANVLTF
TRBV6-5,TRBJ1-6,CASSLRTEHNSPLHF
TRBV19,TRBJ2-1,CASSTQGGLSSHNEQFF
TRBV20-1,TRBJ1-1,CSARSNQAGAFF
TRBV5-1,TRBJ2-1,CASSANGAKFF
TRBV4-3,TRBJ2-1,CASSQTSGPFNYNEQFF
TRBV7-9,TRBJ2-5,CASSPGLVEETQYF
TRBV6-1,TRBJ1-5,CASSEDTSITQHF
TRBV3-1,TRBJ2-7,CASSTLAGAYEQYF
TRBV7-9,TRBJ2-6,CASSPGQGISGANVLTF
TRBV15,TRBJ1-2,CATSSLGGDYGYTF
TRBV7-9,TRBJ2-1,CASSLDQRGDEQFF
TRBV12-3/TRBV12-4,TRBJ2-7,CASSDSYFSYEQYF
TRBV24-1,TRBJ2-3,CATSRTGGTDTQYF
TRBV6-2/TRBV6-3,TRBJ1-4,CASSSTRTAGTNEKLFF
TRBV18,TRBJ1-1,CASSPNGEWSTEAFF
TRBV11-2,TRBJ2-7,CASSLEGREESEQYF
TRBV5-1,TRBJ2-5,CASKFGQIQETQYF
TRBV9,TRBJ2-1,CASSEGLQVTNEQFF
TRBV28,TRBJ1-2,CASSGAYGYTF
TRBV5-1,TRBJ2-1,CASSLGEASNEQFF
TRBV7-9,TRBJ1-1,CASSLRGTGNFPEAFF
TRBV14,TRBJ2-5,CASRPGQGSQTQYF
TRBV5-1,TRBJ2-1,CASSLRGGSSYNEQFF
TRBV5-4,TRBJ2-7,CASSPRTSGSPEQYF